The entry that follows covers one T cell receptor beta chain sequence. Antigen specificity is unknown. Germline V gene data show CDR1 as LNHDA and CDR2 as SQIVND (reference sequence). The CDR3 consists of 15 residues. Trimming left V 3 bases short and J 4 bases short, with 12 bases between. As originally analysed: Productive clonotypes were detectable down to 2.59 x 10-5 frequency. This table comes from immunoSEQ multiplex PCR, and its TCRdb copy is limited to in-frame clones, with some not included. The DNA was the basis for D and trimming; V, J and clone size are from that table. The sample gives about 30,000 clones, 65% to 80% of which show up once; 2.1% is in the top ten. The entry originates in a study of STAT5B mutations in CD4+ large granular lymphocyte leukemia. Study-wide background: The CDR3 'QG' motif was associated with a particular HLA allele among healthy donors.

Findings of the study overall: Main leukemic clonotypes were patient-specific, but more than 20% appeared at low frequency elsewhere.

V is TRBV19 and J is TRBJ2-2; weak D call: TRBD1 (6 bases). Sequenced: CD4+ T cells from blood buffy coats. This sequence was found in a human donor in good health. CDR3 in DNA: TGTGCCAGTAGTATTACAGGGATGGGCACCGGGGAGCTGTTTTTT. Protein sequence: CASSITGMGTGELFF.